A single sample is the source of the 13 T cell receptor beta chains below, sequenced in a study of T cell responses to AZD1222 COVID-19 vaccine. Using immunoSEQ multiplex PCR, the repertoire was profiled, and TCRdb retains in-frame clones only, with some absent. Among some 79,000 clones, over 70% were seen once, and the ten largest hold approximately 47%. Here the sequenced sample was peripheral blood, taken 28 days after the second AZD1222 dose. All receptors derive from an adult who received the AZD1222 COVID-19 vaccine.

The chain is built from TRBV7-8 and TRBJ2-5; D is possibly TRBD2 (7 bases). Germline V gene sequence: CDR1 SGHVS, CDR2 FQNEAQ. V was pared by 5 bases and J by 5 bases, with 18 bases between. CDR3 length: 15 amino acids. The chain's CDR3 is CASSPGRGHGETQYF. CDR3 coding DNA: TGTGCCAGCAGCCCCGGGCGGGGGCACGGGGAGACCCAGTACTTC.

The chain couples TRBV5-1 to TRBJ1-1; the D is unclear. The V end lost 0 bases, the J end lost 1 base, and 10 bases lay between the germline ends. The CDR3 runs 15 residues. Germline V gives CDR1 SGHRS, CDR2 YFSETQ. The CDR3, as DNA: TGCGCCAGCAGCTTGGGTGGCAGCAGGAACACTGAAGCTTTCTTT. This translates into CASSLGGSRNTEAFF.

V usage is TRBV5-1 and J usage is TRBJ2-2, with D possibly TRBD1 on 6 matching bases. V lost 5 bases and J 1 base, leaving 12 bases between the germline ends. CDR3 length: 15 amino acids. CDR1 and CDR2 (germline): SGHRS, YFSETQ. CDR3 nucleotides: TGCGCCAGCAGTTACGGGACACTGAACACCGGGGAGCTGTTTTTT. Protein: CASSYGTLNTGELFF.

The chain combines TRBV18 with TRBJ2-3; D unclear. CDR1 is KGHSH and CDR2 is LQKENI in the germline V gene. Between the trimmed V and J ends, which lost 3 bases and 4 bases, there was a span of 8 bases. The CDR3 runs to 13 residues. The CDR3 reads CASSPLYPDTQYF. CDR3 bases: TGTGCCAGCTCACCCCTTTATCCAGATACGCAGTATTTT.

The V and J genes are TRBV13 and TRBJ2-7; 8 bases are shared with TRBD1. Germline V gives CDR1 PRHDT, CDR2 FYEKMQ (reference sequence). V lost 6 bases to trimming and J lost 4 bases; unmatched junction nucleotides: 11. This CDR3 has 15 residues. CDR3 nucleotide sequence: TGTGCCAGCAGGCTTCAGGGGGCGAATCTGTACGAGCAGTACTTC. Encoded protein: CASRLQGANLYEQYF.

V and J are TRBV30 and TRBJ2-3; no firm D call. This CDR3 is 12 amino acids long. The ends were cut back, 4 bases at V and 5 bases at J, with 10 bases in the middle. Germline lookup yields CDR1 GTSNPN and CDR2 SVGIG (reference sequence). The CDR3: CAWTRLIDTQYF. DNA for the CDR3: TGTGCCTGGACTAGACTTATAGATACGCAGTATTTT.

The V gene is TRBV5-6, the J gene TRBJ1-2, with D uncertain. In germline, CDR1 is SGHDT, CDR2 YYEEEE. The CDR3 loop spans 14 amino acids. V was clipped by 4 bases and J by 5 bases, with 15 bases between them. The DNA of the CDR3 is TGTGCCAGCAGCGCTCCAGACCGTGGGTATGGCTACACCTTC. It codes for CASSAPDRGYGYTF.

This chain uses TRBV5-1 with TRBJ2-1; a possible D gene is TRBD2 (5 bases). Germline V gene data show CDR1 as SGHRS and CDR2 as YFSETQ. The CDR3 runs 15 residues. V lost 1 base, J lost 10 bases, and 18 bases lay in between. The CDR3 DNA is TGCGCCAGCAGCTTGTCATCAATCCTTTGGGAGGAGCAGTTCTTC. Its protein is CASSLSSILWEEQFF.

This clone occurred once. This chain uses TRBV4-1 with TRBJ1-4; 7 bases agree with TRBD1. The CDR3 covers 17 residues. Trimming took 4 bases from V and 8 from J; bases not matched to a gene: 16. Germline CDR1 and CDR2: MGHRA and YSYEKL. The CDR3 DNA reads TGCGCCAGCAGCCCTTCCTCGACTACGACAGGGAGCGAAAAACTGTTTTTT. Its translation is CASSPSSTTTGSEKLFF.

The rearrangement links TRBV27 to TRBJ2-1; D is undetermined. The germline V gene encodes CDR1 MNHEY and CDR2 SMNVEV (reference sequence). The CDR3 has 11 residues. V gave up 3 bases and J gave up 6 bases, with 3 bases separating them. CDR3 region: CASSFLNEQFF. CDR3 sequence (DNA): TGTGCCAGCAGTTTCCTCAATGAGCAGTTCTTC.

This chain uses TRBV27 with TRBJ2-7; D gene unclear. CDR3 length: 13 amino acids. Between the trimmed V and J ends, which lost 4 bases and 3 bases, there was a span of 10 bases. CDR1 and CDR2 (germline): MNHEY, SMNVEV (reference sequence). The CDR3: CASSWGRSYEQYF. In nucleotides, the CDR3 is TGTGCCAGCAGTTGGGGAAGAAGCTACGAGCAGTACTTC.

The chain uses TRBV7-2 and TRBJ2-3; 8 nucleotides align to TRBD2. CDR3 length: 16 amino acids. The germline V gene encodes CDR1 SGHTA and CDR2 FQGNSA. V lost 1 base and J lost 2; bases outside the gene matches: 5. CDR3 in DNA: TGTGCCAGCAGCTTAGTGACTAGCGTAATCACAGATACGCAGTATTTT. It specifies CASSLVTSVITDTQYF.

The chain is built from TRBV27 and TRBJ2-3; D tentatively reads TRBD1 or TRBD2 (5 bases each). The CDR3 consists of 16 residues. V gave up 5 bases and J gave up 5 bases, with 20 bases separating them. Germline V gives CDR1 MNHEY, CDR2 SMNVEV (reference sequence). The CDR3 here is CASSKLGDYSQDTQYF. The CDR3 DNA follows: TGTGCCAGCAGTAAACTGGGGGATTATTCACAAGATACGCAGTATTTT.